Listed below are T cell receptor beta chains from one sample, sequenced in a study of T cell responses to AZD1222 COVID-19 vaccine. Data came from immunoSEQ multiplex PCR; TCRdb stores just in-frame clones and leaves some out. The data hold some 60,000 clones, with around nine tenths observed a single time. The specimen was peripheral blood, collected 28 days after the second AZD1222 dose. The receptors derive from an adult who received the AZD1222 COVID-19 vaccine. The CDR3 runs from the conserved cysteine through the conserved F or W. The D gene is left open where the match is weak. Expanded clones are given a class, and other clones once, few, many or no size at all.

D gene: TRBD1; clone size: NA; J gene: TRBJ2-7; V gene: TRBV3-1/TRBV3-2; CDR3 DNA: TGTGCCAGCAGCCATGGACAGGGGTTACGCGAGCAGTACTTC; CDR3 protein: CASSHGQGLREQYF
D gene: TRBD1; clone size: NA; J gene: TRBJ2-6; V gene: TRBV19; CDR3 DNA: TGTGCCAGTAGTGGGGACAGGCGAGGGGAAACTGGGGCCAACGTCCTGACTTTC; CDR3 protein: CASSGDRRGETGANVLTF
D gene: NA; clone size: NA; J gene: TRBJ1-1; V gene: TRBV4-3; CDR3 DNA: TGCGCCAGCAGCCAAGATCGGGGGCAGCCCCACGGGGGTTTCTTT; CDR3 protein: CASSQDRGQPHGGFF
D gene: NA; clone size: once; J gene: TRBJ1-3; V gene: TRBV18; CDR3 DNA: TGTGCCAGCTCACCTGGGGCTACCTCTGGAAACACCATATATTTT; CDR3 protein: CASSPGATSGNTIYF
D gene: NA; clone size: NA; J gene: TRBJ2-3; V gene: TRBV10-1; CDR3 DNA: TGCGCCAGCTTTAGCGGAGGGCTGACTAGCACAGATACGCAGTATTTT; CDR3 protein: CASFSGGLTSTDTQYF
D gene: NA; clone size: NA; J gene: TRBJ1-6; V gene: TRBV2; CDR3 DNA: TGTGCCAGCAGTGGCCCAGGAGGGAGCTCCTATAATTCACCCCTCCACTTT; CDR3 protein: CASSGPGGSSYNSPLHF
D gene: NA; clone size: NA; J gene: TRBJ1-4; V gene: TRBV27; CDR3 DNA: TGTGCCAGCAGTTTTCTGGACAATAATGAAAAACTGTTTTTT; CDR3 protein: CASSFLDNNEKLFF
D gene: NA; clone size: NA; J gene: TRBJ1-2; V gene: TRBV28; CDR3 DNA: TGTGCCAGCAGTTCAGGGGCGGTGAACTATGGCTACACCTTC; CDR3 protein: CASSSGAVNYGYTF
D gene: TRBD2; clone size: NA; J gene: TRBJ2-1; V gene: TRBV6-5; CDR3 DNA: TGTGCCAGCAGTTACCAATCTAGCGGGGGCTACAATGAGCAGTTCTTC; CDR3 protein: CASSYQSSGGYNEQFF
D gene: NA; clone size: NA; J gene: TRBJ1-2; V gene: TRBV28; CDR3 DNA: TGTGCCAGCAGTTTAGGGGGCTATGGCTACACCTTC; CDR3 protein: CASSLGGYGYTF